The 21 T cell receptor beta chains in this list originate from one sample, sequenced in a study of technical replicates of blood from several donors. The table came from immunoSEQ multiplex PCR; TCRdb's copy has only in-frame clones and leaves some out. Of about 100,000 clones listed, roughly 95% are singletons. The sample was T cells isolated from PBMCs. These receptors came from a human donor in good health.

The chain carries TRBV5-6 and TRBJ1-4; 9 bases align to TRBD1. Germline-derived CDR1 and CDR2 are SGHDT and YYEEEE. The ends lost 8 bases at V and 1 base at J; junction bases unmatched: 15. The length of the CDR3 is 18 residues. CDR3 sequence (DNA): TGTGCCAGTCAGCCTACTGGGACAGGGAAAGGAACTAATGAAAAACTGTTTTTT. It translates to CASQPTGTGKGTNEKLFF.

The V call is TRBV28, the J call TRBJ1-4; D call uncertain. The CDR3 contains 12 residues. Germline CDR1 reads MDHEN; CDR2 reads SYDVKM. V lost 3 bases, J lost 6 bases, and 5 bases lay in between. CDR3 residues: CASSFLDEKLFF. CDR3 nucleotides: TGTGCCAGCAGTTTTCTCGATGAAAAACTGTTTTTT.

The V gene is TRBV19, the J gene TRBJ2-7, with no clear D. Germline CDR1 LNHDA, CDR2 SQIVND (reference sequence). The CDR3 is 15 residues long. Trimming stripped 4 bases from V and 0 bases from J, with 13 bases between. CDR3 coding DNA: TGTGCCAGTAGTACCGCGGCGGAATTCTCCTACGAGCAGTACTTC. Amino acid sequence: CASSTAAEFSYEQYF.

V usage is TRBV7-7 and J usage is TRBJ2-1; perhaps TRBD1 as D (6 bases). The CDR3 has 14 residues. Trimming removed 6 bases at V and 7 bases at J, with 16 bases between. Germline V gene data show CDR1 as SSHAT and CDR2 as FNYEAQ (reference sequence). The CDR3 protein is CASSLLDRGNEQFF. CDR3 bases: TGTGCCAGCAGTCTTTTGGACAGAGGAAATGAGCAGTTCTTC.

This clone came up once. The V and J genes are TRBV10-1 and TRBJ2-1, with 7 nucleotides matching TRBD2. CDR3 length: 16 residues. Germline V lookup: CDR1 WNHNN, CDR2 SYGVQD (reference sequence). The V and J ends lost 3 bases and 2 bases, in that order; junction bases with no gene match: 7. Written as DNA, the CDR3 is TGCGCCAGCAGTGACGGGTTGCGGGAGCCCTACAATGAGCAGTTCTTC. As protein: CASSDGLREPYNEQFF.

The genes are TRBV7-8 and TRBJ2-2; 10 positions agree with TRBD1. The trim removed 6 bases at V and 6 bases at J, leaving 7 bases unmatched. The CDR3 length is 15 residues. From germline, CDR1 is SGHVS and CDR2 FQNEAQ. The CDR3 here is CASRIDRGRSGELFF. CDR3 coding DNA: TGTGCCAGCAGGATAGACAGGGGGCGATCCGGGGAGCTGTTTTTT. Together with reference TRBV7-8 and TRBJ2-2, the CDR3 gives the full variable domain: GAGVSQSPRYKVAKRGQDVALRCDPISGHVSLFWYQQALGQGPEFLTYFQNEAQLDKSGLPSDRFFAERPEGSVSTLKIQRTQQEDSAVYLCASRIDRGRSGELFFGEGSRLTVL.

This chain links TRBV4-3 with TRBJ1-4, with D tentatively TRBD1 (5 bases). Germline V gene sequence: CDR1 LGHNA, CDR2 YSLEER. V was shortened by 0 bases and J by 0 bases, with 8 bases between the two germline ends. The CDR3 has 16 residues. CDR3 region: CASSQDIRATNEKLFF. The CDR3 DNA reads TGCGCCAGCAGCCAAGACATCAGGGCAACTAATGAAAAACTGTTTTTT.

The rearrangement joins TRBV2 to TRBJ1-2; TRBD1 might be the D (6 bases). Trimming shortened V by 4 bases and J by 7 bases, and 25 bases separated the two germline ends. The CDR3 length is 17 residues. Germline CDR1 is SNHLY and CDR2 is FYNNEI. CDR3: CASSGNSTGTRVSGYTF. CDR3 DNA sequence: TGTGCCAGCAGTGGCAACTCTACCGGGACACGGGTCTCTGGCTACACCTTC.

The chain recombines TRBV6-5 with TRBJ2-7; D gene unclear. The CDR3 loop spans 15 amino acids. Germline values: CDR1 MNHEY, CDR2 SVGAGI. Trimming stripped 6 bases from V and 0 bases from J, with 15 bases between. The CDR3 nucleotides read TGTGCCAGCAGCATAGCAACGACCAGCTCCTACGAGCAGTACTTC. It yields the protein CASSIATTSSYEQYF.

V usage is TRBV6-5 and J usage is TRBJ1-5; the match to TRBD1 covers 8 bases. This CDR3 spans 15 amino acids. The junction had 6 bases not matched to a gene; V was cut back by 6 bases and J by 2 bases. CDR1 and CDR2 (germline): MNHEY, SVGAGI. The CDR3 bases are TGTGCCAGCAGGCGGACAGGGTTGGGCAATCAGCCCCAGCATTTT. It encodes CASRRTGLGNQPQHF.

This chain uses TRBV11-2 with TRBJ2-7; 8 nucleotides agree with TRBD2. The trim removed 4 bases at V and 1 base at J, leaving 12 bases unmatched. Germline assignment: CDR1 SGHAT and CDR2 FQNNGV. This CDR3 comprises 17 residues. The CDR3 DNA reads TGTGCCAGCAGCTCTGCCACTACTAGCGGCTATTCCTACGAGCAGTACTTC. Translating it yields CASSSATTSGYSYEQYF.

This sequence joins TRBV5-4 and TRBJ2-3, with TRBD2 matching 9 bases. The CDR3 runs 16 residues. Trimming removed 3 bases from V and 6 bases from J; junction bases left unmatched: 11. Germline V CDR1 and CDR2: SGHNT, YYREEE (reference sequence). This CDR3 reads CASSSAREGPGDTQYF. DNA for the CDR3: TGTGCCAGCAGCTCGGCGCGGGAGGGCCCTGGGGATACGCAGTATTTT.

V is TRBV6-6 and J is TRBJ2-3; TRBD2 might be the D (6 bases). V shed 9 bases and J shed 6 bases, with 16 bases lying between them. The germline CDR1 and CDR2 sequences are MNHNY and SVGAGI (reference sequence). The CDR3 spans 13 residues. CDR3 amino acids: CASRDSTQDTQYF. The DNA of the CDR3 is TGTGCCAGTCGGGACTCTACACAGGATACGCAGTATTTT.

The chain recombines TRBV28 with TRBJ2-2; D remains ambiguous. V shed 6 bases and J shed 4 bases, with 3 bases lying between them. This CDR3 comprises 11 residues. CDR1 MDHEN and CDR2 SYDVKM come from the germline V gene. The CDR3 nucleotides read TGTGCCAGCAGCTCCACCGGGGAGCTGTTTTTT. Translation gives CASSSTGELFF.

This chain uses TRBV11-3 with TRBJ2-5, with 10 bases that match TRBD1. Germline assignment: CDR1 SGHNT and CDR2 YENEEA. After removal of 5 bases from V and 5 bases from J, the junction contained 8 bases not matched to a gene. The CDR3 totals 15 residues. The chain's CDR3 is CASSRGTGVWETQYF. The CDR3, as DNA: TGTGCCAGCAGCCGTGGGACAGGGGTTTGGGAGACCCAGTACTTC.

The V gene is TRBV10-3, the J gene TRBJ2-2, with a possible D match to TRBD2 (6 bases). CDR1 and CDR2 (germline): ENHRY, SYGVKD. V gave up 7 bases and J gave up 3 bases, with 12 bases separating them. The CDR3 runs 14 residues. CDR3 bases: TGTGCCATCAAGGAGACGGGAGACACCGGGGAGCTGTTTTTT. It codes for CAIKETGDTGELFF.

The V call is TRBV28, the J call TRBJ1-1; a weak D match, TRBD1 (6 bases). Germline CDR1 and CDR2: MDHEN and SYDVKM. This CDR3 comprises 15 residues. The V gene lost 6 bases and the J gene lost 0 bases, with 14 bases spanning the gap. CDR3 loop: CASRSDRSMNTEAFF. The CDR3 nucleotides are TGTGCCAGCAGAAGCGACAGGTCTATGAACACTGAAGCTTTCTTT.

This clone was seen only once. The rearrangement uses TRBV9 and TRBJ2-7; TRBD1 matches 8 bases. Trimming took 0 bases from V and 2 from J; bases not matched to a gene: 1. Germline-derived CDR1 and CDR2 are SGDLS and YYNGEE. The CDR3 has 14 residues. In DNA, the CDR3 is TGTGCCAGCAGCGTAGAACAGGGGGCCTACGAGCAGTACTTC. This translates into CASSVEQGAYEQYF.

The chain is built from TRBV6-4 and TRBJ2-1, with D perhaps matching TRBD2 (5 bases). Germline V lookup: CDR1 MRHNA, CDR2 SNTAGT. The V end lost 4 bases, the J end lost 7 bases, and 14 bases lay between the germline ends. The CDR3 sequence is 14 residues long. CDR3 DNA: TGTGCCAGCAGTGTTCGGGGTTGGGAGAATGAGCAGTTCTTC. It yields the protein CASSVRGWENEQFF.

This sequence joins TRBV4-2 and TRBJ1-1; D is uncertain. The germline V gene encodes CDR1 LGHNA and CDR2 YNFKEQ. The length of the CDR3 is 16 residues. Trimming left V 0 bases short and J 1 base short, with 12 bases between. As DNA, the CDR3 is TGTGCCAGCAGCCAAGATATCTTACGGGGGAACACTGAAGCTTTCTTT. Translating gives CASSQDILRGNTEAFF.

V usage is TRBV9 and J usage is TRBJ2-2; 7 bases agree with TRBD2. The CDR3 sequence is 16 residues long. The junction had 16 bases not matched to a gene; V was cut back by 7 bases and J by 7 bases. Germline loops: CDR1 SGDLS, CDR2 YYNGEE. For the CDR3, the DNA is TGTGCCAGCTCCCGGGCACTCCTCGCGGGAGACGGGGAGCTGTTTTTT. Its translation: CASSRALLAGDGELFF.